Each of the 8 T cell receptor beta chains below was sequenced from the same sample in a study of blood T cells in healthy people across ages. The second PCR ran roughly 6 to 12 cycles with a sample-barcoded 5' primer and J-beta primers. TCRdb independently ran MiXCR on the 5' RACE reads; one entry per CDR3 protein. There are some 1.5 million distinct CDR3 sequences in the sample; 28% occur only once, and 7.7% lies in the top ten. The specimen sequenced was blood. All receptors derive from a woman aged 25 to 45 in good health.

The chain joins TRBV28 to TRBJ2-3; D remains unclear. The CDR3 runs 15 residues. Germline values: CDR1 MDHEN, CDR2 SYDVKM. With 5 bases removed from V and 3 bases from J, the gap between germline ends came to 15 bases. CDR3 sequence: CASSNPGPRTDTQYF. The CDR3 region has the DNA TGTGCCAGCAGTAACCCCGGACCTCGAACAGATACGCAGTATTTT.

The chain employs TRBV6-1 and TRBJ1-5, with a weak D call TRBD1 (5 bases). Trimming removed 1 base from V and 3 bases from J, with 13 bases in between. There are 16 residues in the CDR3. The germline CDR1 and CDR2 sequences are MNHNS and SASEGT. CDR3 amino acids: CASSEGLGGSNQPQHF. CDR3 DNA: TGTGCCAGCAGTGAAGGGTTGGGGGGTTCCAATCAGCCCCAGCATTTT.

This clonotype was seen a handful of times. The genes are TRBV18 and TRBJ1-5, with TRBD1 matching 7 bases. V gave up 3 bases and J gave up 4 bases; unmatched junction bases: 6. This CDR3 spans 15 amino acids. CDR1 is KGHSH and CDR2 is LQKENI in the germline V gene. The CDR3 DNA is TGTGCCAGCTCACCGTCCCGGGACAGTAATCAGCCCCAGCATTTT. Its translation: CASSPSRDSNQPQHF. The full variable domain, rest sourced from reference TRBV18 and TRBJ1-5, is NAGVMQNPRHLVRRRGQEARLRCSPMKGHSHVYWYRQLPEEGLKFMVYLQKENIIDESGMPKERFSAEFPKEGPSILRIQQVVRGDSAAYFCASSPSRDSNQPQHFGDGTRLSIL.

This clonotype turned up a few times. This may be a read error, as it is one base from a much larger clone. The V gene is TRBV12-3 or TRBV12-4, the J gene TRBJ2-7; perhaps TRBD2 as D (7 bases). The better agreement between TRBJ2-5 and the DNA end casts doubt on the J call. This CDR3 region has 14 residues. The CDR3 nucleotides are TGTGCCAGCAGGAGAGGGGGGGGAATGGAGACCCAGTACTTC. The encoded protein is CASRRGGGMETQYF.

This CDR3 is CASSPVGGGYTF. CDR3 sequence (DNA): TGTGCCAGCAGTCCAGTGGGGGGTGGCTACACCTTC. The rearrangement links TRBV25-1 to TRBJ1-2, with a weak D call TRBD1 (5 bases). Trimming removed 5 bases from V and 7 bases from J, with 11 bases in between. Germline assignment: CDR1 MGHDK and CDR2 SYGVNS. This CDR3 spans 12 amino acids.

A single count supports this clonotype. This chain joins TRBV28 and TRBJ2-2; 7 bases are shared with TRBD1. Germline V gene sequence: CDR1 MDHEN, CDR2 SYDVKM. The CDR3 loop spans 15 amino acids. V gave up 2 bases and J gave up 8 bases; unmatched junction bases: 8. The CDR3 reads CASSLPQGITGELFF. The CDR3, as DNA: TGTGCCAGCAGTTTACCACAGGGGATCACGGGGGAGCTGTTTTTT.

V gene TRBV4-3 combines with J gene TRBJ2-3; D is perhaps TRBD2 (6 bases). V was cut by 0 bases and J by 0 bases, with 13 bases left in between. Germline V lookup: CDR1 LGHNA, CDR2 YSLEER. The CDR3 contains 17 residues. The CDR3 DNA reads TGCGCCAGCAGCCAAGATGAAGGCGGGGCTAGCACAGATACGCAGTATTTT. Amino acids: CASSQDEGGASTDTQYF.

The chain links TRBV7-9 to TRBJ1-5; D remains unclear. The V end was cut by 5 bases, the J end by 4 bases, with 12 bases between. Germline V gene sequence: CDR1 SEHNR, CDR2 FQNEAQ (reference sequence). This CDR3 has 14 amino acids. CDR3 sequence (DNA): TGTGCCAGCAGCCCTGGGGAGCTGAATCAGCCCCAGCATTTT. It yields the protein CASSPGELNQPQHF.